The clone carrying this TCR beta chain was found a few times. This sample was included in a study of blood T cell repertoires in COVID-19. Study-wide background: Both acute and convalescent COVID-19 samples were obtained from the United States, Italy and Spain. The cDNA or gDNA used as material had been derived from T cells, B-cell-depleted T cells, or PBMCs.

Under the authors' procedure: Amplification of reference gene primers provided the estimated nucleated cell counts. Using immunoSEQ multiplex PCR, the repertoire was profiled, and TCRdb retains in-frame clones only, with some absent. V and J calls and clone size are those listed in that table; D and trimming were worked out from the DNA. The profile covers 90,000 to 100,000 clones, with 84% appearing a single time and 25% taken by the ten largest. The CDR3 has 11 residues. The chain is built from TRBV21-1 and TRBJ1-1. TRBV21-1 is a documented pseudogene. The sequence was collected from a man aged 55 to 70 with acute or convalescent COVID-19. Sequencing was carried out using peripheral blood. CDR3 region: CASSKTTEAFF. The CDR3 DNA sequence: TGTGCCAGCAGCAAAACTACTGAAGCTTTCTTT.